These 15 T cell receptor beta chains were all obtained from the same sample, sequenced in a study of shared clonotypes between healthy human individuals. Assay: immunoSEQ multiplex PCR; the TCRdb copy retains only in-frame clones and omits some. The repertoire holds 2,100,000 or so clones, with approximately 96% as singletons. Sequencing was carried out using naive CD4+ T cells sorted from blood. Noted subset: CD45RA+ positively selected. These receptors were taken from a man aged 18 to 29 in good health.

The V call is TRBV27, the J call TRBJ1-2, with a weak D call TRBD1 (6 bases). V lost 5 bases and J 3 bases, leaving 10 bases between the germline ends. The V gene's germline CDR1 is MNHEY and CDR2 SMNVEV (reference sequence). The CDR3 length is 13 residues. CDR3 residues: CASSRTADYGYTF. CDR3 nucleotides: TGTGCCAGCAGTCGGACAGCTGACTATGGCTACACCTTC.

The J gene is TRBJ2-7, the V gene TRBV11-3; the D gene could be TRBD1 or TRBD2 (6 bases each). CDR3 length: 13 amino acids. The V end was cut by 5 bases, the J end by 5 bases, with 13 bases between. CDR1 and CDR2 from the germline V gene are SGHNT and YENEEA. The CDR3 sequence: CASSPQGRNEQYF. CDR3 nucleotide sequence: TGTGCCAGCAGCCCCCAGGGGAGGAACGAGCAGTACTTC.

The V call is TRBV30, the J call TRBJ2-5, with TRBD2 as a possible D gene (7 bases). This CDR3 has 15 residues. Germline-derived CDR1 and CDR2 are GTSNPN and SVGIG (reference sequence). V was cut by 2 bases and J by 5 bases, with 18 bases left in between. CDR3 amino acids: CAWSSQGGGMETQYF. The CDR3 DNA follows: TGTGCCTGGAGTTCTCAAGGGGGGGGGATGGAGACCCAGTACTTC.

The count of this clone is one. The chain's CDR3 is CASSEAGRTHF. DNA of the CDR3: TGTGCCAGCAGTGAAGCAGGCCGGACCCACTTT. This chain links TRBV6-1 with TRBJ1-6; D gene uncertain. Deletions cut 0 bases from V and 18 bases from J, with 9 bases between. CDR1 and CDR2 (germline): MNHNS, SASEGT. The CDR3 consists of 11 residues.

This chain joins TRBV11-2 and TRBJ1-5; TRBD1 agrees at 8 bases. Germline V gene data show CDR1 as SGHAT and CDR2 as FQNNGV. V lost 3 bases to trimming and J lost 6 bases; unmatched junction nucleotides: 4. The CDR3 contains 14 residues. CDR3 region: CASSLTGVGQPQHF. The CDR3 DNA sequence: TGTGCCAGCAGCTTGACAGGGGTCGGTCAGCCCCAGCATTTT.

V gene TRBV6-1 combines with J gene TRBJ1-5; no firm D call. Trimming removed 7 bases from V and 0 bases from J, with 10 bases in between. The CDR3 sequence is 14 residues long. Germline V gene sequence: CDR1 MNHNS, CDR2 SASEGT. The CDR3 region is CASTLGYSNQPQHF. CDR3 sequence (DNA): TGTGCCAGCACCCTAGGTTATAGCAATCAGCCCCAGCATTTT.

The chain has TRBV10-3 and TRBJ2-2; D remains ambiguous. Germline V gene lookup returns CDR1 ENHRY and CDR2 SYGVKD. The CDR3 consists of 14 residues. Trimming stripped 6 bases from V and 3 bases from J, with 11 bases between. The CDR3: CAIRGGQHTGELFF. The CDR3 DNA is TGTGCCATCAGGGGTGGGCAGCACACCGGGGAGCTGTTTTTT.

The rearrangement links TRBV6-6 to TRBJ2-2; no firm D call. The CDR3 length is 13 residues. CDR1 MNHNY and CDR2 SVGAGI come from the germline V gene (reference sequence). V lost 2 bases to trimming and J lost 7 bases, with 8 bases between them. DNA of the CDR3: TGTGCCAGCAGTTACGGGTTATACGGGGAGCTGTTTTTT. Its protein is CASSYGLYGELFF.

The rearrangement uses TRBV7-9 and TRBJ1-4; the D is unclear. V shed 5 bases and J shed 8 bases, with 12 bases lying between them. The CDR3 is made up of 13 amino acids. The germline V gene has CDR1 SEHNR and CDR2 FQNEAQ (reference sequence). The CDR3 nucleotides are TGTGCCAGCAGCCCCTCTCCTGGCGAAAAACTGTTTTTT. Amino acid sequence: CASSPSPGEKLFF.

The chain couples TRBV4-3 to TRBJ1-1; TRBD1 matches 7 bases. Losses at the gene ends were 2 bases for V and 4 bases for J; bases not matched to a gene: 4. In germline, CDR1 is LGHNA, CDR2 YSLEER. This CDR3 is 14 amino acids long. The CDR3 DNA reads TGCGCCAGCAGCCAAATAGCAGGGGGCACTGAAGCTTTCTTT. Residues: CASSQIAGGTEAFF.

The chain is built from TRBV18 and TRBJ2-2, with D unresolved. The CDR3 length is 15 residues. Per germline, CDR1 KGHSH and CDR2 LQKENI. The V end was cut by 4 bases, the J end by 3 bases, with 12 bases between. The CDR3 nucleotides read TGTGCCAGCTCACTTAGGTCCCTAGACACCGGGGAGCTGTTTTTT. Encoded protein: CASSLRSLDTGELFF.

The chain employs TRBV7-3 and TRBJ2-5, with 11 bases lining up with TRBD2. The CDR3 is 15 amino acids. V lost 5 bases, J lost 4 bases, and 6 bases stayed unmatched. Germline CDR1 and CDR2: SGHTA and FQGTGA. The CDR3 nucleotides read TGTGCCAGCAGCGATAGCGGGGGGGTACGAGAGACCCAGTACTTC. Translated: CASSDSGGVRETQYF.

V gene TRBV5-4 combines with J gene TRBJ1-2, with a tentative D call TRBD1 (5 bases). Germline V gene data show CDR1 as SGHNT and CDR2 as YYREEE (reference sequence). V lost 0 bases and J 3 bases, leaving 18 bases between the germline ends. This CDR3 comprises 17 residues. CDR3 in amino acids: CASSLESRTQGDYGYTF. The CDR3 DNA reads as TGTGCCAGCAGCTTGGAGTCTAGGACGCAAGGGGACTATGGCTACACCTTC.

The chain joins TRBV7-9 to TRBJ1-4; D is uncertain. The CDR3 length is 15 residues. CDR1 is SEHNR, CDR2 FQNEAQ, per germline (reference sequence). Trimming took off 1 base at V and 3 bases at J, with 9 bases between the two ends. CDR3 protein: CASSLEGQPNEKLFF. CDR3 coding DNA: TGTGCCAGCAGCTTAGAGGGTCAGCCTAATGAAAAACTGTTTTTT.

CDR3 in amino acids: CASSIVQGRQNSPLHF. DNA for the CDR3: TGTGCCAGTAGTATTGTACAGGGCAGGCAAAATTCACCCCTCCACTTT. The chain recombines TRBV19 with TRBJ1-6, with D maybe TRBD1 (6 bases). V gave up 3 bases and J gave up 7 bases, with 16 bases separating them. This CDR3 is built from 16 residues. Germline assignment: CDR1 LNHDA and CDR2 SQIVND (reference sequence). Drawing the rest from reference TRBV19 and TRBJ1-6, the complete variable domain is DGGITQSPKYLFRKEGQNVTLSCEQNLNHDAMYWYRQDPGQGLRLIYYSQIVNDFQKGDIAEGYSVSREKKESFPLTVTSAQKNPTAFYLCASSIVQGRQNSPLHFGNGTRLTVT.